This TCR beta chain stems from a study of patients and donors after allogeneic stem cell transplantation. TCRdb reanalysed the RT-PCR reads using MiXCR and keeps one entry per CDR3 protein. The profile shows 390,000 or so distinct CDR3 sequences, roughly 17% of them singletons. Germline loops: CDR1 MNHEY, CDR2 SVGEGT. The V gene lost 0 bases and the J gene lost 8 bases, with 19 bases spanning the gap. This CDR3 has 16 residues. The sample comprised blood, either unsorted or a sorted T cell fraction (not recorded which). The TCR comes from a human donor who was either an allogeneic HSCT recipient or a stem cell or donor lymphocyte infusion donor (not recorded which). It is not recorded whose cells these are; they may come from a transplant donor. The chain has TRBV6-2 or TRBV6-3 and TRBJ1-1, with D unclear. This CDR3 reads CASSYSWFYGFREAFF. The CDR3 DNA reads TGTGCCAGCAGTTACTCGTGGTTTTACGGGTTCAGGGAAGCTTTCTTT.